A selection of T cell receptor beta chains follows, all from one sample in a study of blood T cell repertoires in COVID-19. Assay used: immunoSEQ multiplex PCR; TCRdb lists only in-frame clones, some missing. Here the sample spans roughly 70,000 clones, around 80% being singletons. Material for sequencing was peripheral blood. The receptor source for this set is a woman of 80 years or more with active or convalescent COVID-19. Both conserved end residues are part of each CDR3. The D gene is left open where the match is weak. Size is stated for part of the rows, as once, few or many counts, or as a class when the clone is expanded.

J gene,V gene,D gene,clone size,CDR3 protein,CDR3 DNA
TRBJ1-1,TRBV29-1,TRBD1,NA,CSVEDRYGTGNTEAFF,TGCAGCGTTGAAGATCGATATGGGACAGGGAACACTGAAGCTTTCTTT
TRBJ1-3,TRBV28,NA,NA,CASSLGAGGAPAYF,TGTGCCAGCAGTTTAGGGGCAGGTGGGGCCCCAGCGTATTTT
TRBJ1-3,TRBV27,NA,NA,CASSLGAASGNTIYF,TGTGCCAGCAGTTTAGGGGCCGCCTCTGGAAACACCATATATTTT
TRBJ2-5,TRBV7-8,NA,NA,CASSFASLGETQYF,TGTGCCAGCAGCTTTGCTAGCCTGGGCGAGACCCAGTACTTC
TRBJ1-5,TRBV5-1,NA,NA,CASSLQPGGAGQPQHF,TGCGCCAGCAGCCTCCAACCGGGGGGCGCGGGTCAGCCCCAGCATTTT
TRBJ2-2,TRBV19,TRBD1,NA,CASNTPGQGRSGELFF,TGTGCCAGTAACACCCCGGGACAGGGAAGGTCCGGGGAGCTGTTTTTT
TRBJ2-2,TRBV5-1,NA,NA,CASSRQANTGELFF,TGCGCCAGCAGTAGGCAGGCGAACACCGGGGAGCTGTTTTTT
TRBJ2-5,TRBV28,TRBD2,once,CASGRLAGHYQETQYF,TGTGCCAGCGGCAGACTAGCGGGCCATTACCAAGAGACCCAGTACTTC
TRBJ1-1,TRBV11-3,NA,NA,CASSLGTDTEAFF,TGTGCCAGCAGCTTAGGGACAGACACTGAAGCTTTCTTT
TRBJ2-7,TRBV29-1,NA,once,CSVMTGSYEQYF,TGCAGCGTTATGACGGGGAGCTACGAGCAGTACTTC
TRBJ1-1,TRBV7-9,TRBD1,NA,CASSLIGTGGEAFF,TGTGCCAGCAGCTTGATCGGGACAGGGGGCGAAGCTTTCTTT
TRBJ1-4,TRBV28,TRBD1,NA,CASSRPTGSNEKLFF,TGTGCCAGCAGCCGCCCGACAGGGTCTAATGAAAAACTGTTTTTT
TRBJ2-1,TRBV4-2,NA,NA,CASSHRDRGASGSSSEQFF,TGTGCCAGCAGCCACCGGGACAGGGGAGCTAGCGGGAGTAGTAGTGAGCAGTTCTTC
TRBJ1-1,TRBV29-1,TRBD1,NA,CSGSGQGAVEAFF,TGCAGTGGTTCCGGACAGGGGGCCGTGGAAGCTTTCTTT
TRBJ1-1,TRBV9,NA,NA,CASSREVTNTEAFF,TGTGCCAGCAGCAGAGAGGTCACGAACACTGAAGCTTTCTTT
TRBJ2-3,TRBV11-2,NA,NA,CASSLGPSGRSSSMVF,TGTGCCAGCAGCTTAGGTCCATCAGGAAGGTCTAGCAGCATGGTTTTT
TRBJ1-5,TRBV28,NA,NA,CASSLPTASNQPQHF,TGTGCCAGCAGTTTACCGACAGCGAGCAATCAGCCCCAGCATTTT
TRBJ1-6,TRBV2,TRBD1,NA,CASSGQKNSPLHF,TGTGCCAGCTCGGGACAGAAAAATTCACCCCTCCACTTT
TRBJ1-5,TRBV30,NA,NA,CAWSRTESNQPQHF,TGTGCCTGGAGTCGGACAGAGAGTAATCAGCCCCAGCATTTT
TRBJ2-1,TRBV4-3,NA,NA,CASSQDLNGGPYNEQFF,TGCGCCAGCAGCCAGGACCTTAATGGGGGCCCCTACAATGAGCAGTTCTTC
TRBJ1-3,TRBV29-1,TRBD1,NA,CSVVPRDRRGNTIYF,TGCAGCGTTGTGCCTCGGGACAGGAGGGGAAACACCATATATTTT
TRBJ2-7,TRBV28,TRBD2,NA,CASSLLSAGGLAYEQYF,TGTGCCAGCAGTTTATTATCCGCGGGGGGCCTAGCCTACGAGCAGTACTTC
TRBJ2-1,TRBV27,TRBD1,NA,CASSRVLTGTGVNEQFF,TGTGCCAGCAGTAGAGTCCTAACCGGGACAGGGGTCAATGAGCAGTTCTTC
TRBJ2-3,TRBV6-2/TRBV6-3,TRBD2,few,CASTPGGLAGFVGRREDTQYF,TGTGCCAGCACCCCCGGTGGGCTAGCGGGATTCGTCGGCCGGCGGGAAGATACGCAGTATTTT
TRBJ1-5,TRBV6-5,NA,NA,CASSSRQANQPQHF,TGTGCCAGCAGTTCTAGACAGGCGAATCAGCCCCAGCATTTT
TRBJ2-1,TRBV7-2,TRBD2,NA,CASSYQRGGRNEQFF,TGTGCCAGCAGCTATCAGCGGGGGGGCCGGAATGAGCAGTTCTTC
TRBJ1-6,TRBV28,NA,NA,CASSLQINSPLHF,TGTGCCAGCAGTTTACAGATTAATTCACCCCTCCACTTT
TRBJ1-2,TRBV6-2/TRBV6-3,TRBD1,NA,CASSSIETGGNYGYTF,TGTGCCAGCAGTTCAATCGAGACAGGGGGTAACTATGGCTACACCTTC
TRBJ1-5,TRBV21-1,NA,NA,CASSGCKLGYRESNQPQHF,TGTGCCAGCAGCGGATGCAAGTTGGGGTACAGGGAGAGCAATCAGCCCCAGCATTTT
TRBJ1-2,TRBV7-2,NA,NA,CASTDINHYGYTF,TGTGCCAGCACGGACATCAACCACTATGGCTACACCTTC
TRBJ2-7,TRBV2,TRBD2,once,CASSVPQGLGGKSSYEQYF,TGTGCCAGCAGTGTACCACAGGGACTAGGGGGAAAAAGCTCCTACGAGCAGTACTTC
TRBJ2-7,TRBV6-5,TRBD2,NA,CASRERREAEQYF,TGTGCCAGCAGAGAGCGTCGGGAGGCCGAGCAGTACTTC
TRBJ1-2,TRBV4-3,NA,NA,CASSPSVLSNYGYTF,TGCGCCAGCTCTCCGTCGGTCCTGTCTAACTATGGCTACACCTTC
TRBJ1-2,TRBV2,NA,NA,CARMTTTANYGYTF,TGTGCCAGGATGACGACGACAGCTAACTATGGCTACACCTTC
TRBJ2-1,TRBV7-3,TRBD2,NA,CASSPWRESYNEQFF,TGTGCCAGCAGCCCATGGCGGGAGTCCTACAATGAGCAGTTCTTC
TRBJ2-5,TRBV1,NA,NA,CTSSRGQGELKETQYF,TGCACCAGCAGCCGGGGACAGGGGGAGTTGAAAGAGACCCAGTACTTC
TRBJ2-7,TRBV19,TRBD2,NA,CASRGTAGAVYEQYF,TGTGCCAGTAGGGGAACAGCGGGAGCGGTCTACGAGCAGTACTTC
TRBJ1-1,TRBV7-9,TRBD1,NA,CASSSMTGTEAFF,TGTGCCAGCAGCTCTATGACAGGGACTGAAGCTTTCTTT
TRBJ2-7,TRBV28,TRBD1,NA,CASSSPGTGGAGEQYF,TGTGCCAGCAGTTCTCCCGGGACAGGGGGCGCGGGCGAGCAGTACTTC
TRBJ2-7,TRBV5-8,TRBD1,NA,CASRSGTGGSYEQYF,TGTGCCAGCAGGTCCGGGACAGGGGGATCCTACGAGCAGTACTTC
TRBJ1-3,TRBV5-4,TRBD1,NA,CASSFAGTRGYGNTIYF,TGTGCCAGCAGCTTTGCAGGGACCAGGGGGTACGGAAACACCATATATTTT
TRBJ1-5,TRBV6-5,TRBD1,NA,CASSYSWQGVNQPQHF,TGTGCCAGCAGTTACTCGTGGCAGGGGGTAAATCAGCCCCAGCATTTT
TRBJ1-1,TRBV6-1,TRBD1,NA,CASSEAGARGRGPEAFF,TGTGCCAGCAGTGAAGCGGGGGCCAGGGGGAGAGGCCCTGAAGCTTTCTTT
TRBJ2-3,TRBV5-1,TRBD2,NA,CASSIAGEFTDTQYF,TGCGCCAGCAGTATAGCGGGAGAGTTCACAGATACGCAGTATTTT
TRBJ1-4,TRBV2,NA,NA,CASRNQGREKLFF,TGTGCCAGCAGGAACCAGGGGAGAGAAAAACTGTTTTTT
TRBJ2-3,TRBV7-9,TRBD2,NA,CASSPPSGGAKDTQYF,TGTGCCAGCAGCCCCCCTAGCGGGGGGGCCAAAGATACGCAGTATTTT
TRBJ1-1,TRBV7-6,TRBD1,NA,CASSLRYRGPTEAFF,TGTGCCAGCAGCTTAAGGTACAGGGGGCCCACTGAAGCTTTCTTT
TRBJ1-3,TRBV18,NA,NA,CASSSYTQGSGNTIYF,TGTGCCAGCTCATCCTACACTCAGGGGTCTGGAAACACCATATATTTT
TRBJ2-7,TRBV28,NA,NA,CASSLRLGGGVYEQYF,TGTGCCAGCAGTTTAAGGTTGGGAGGGGGTGTATACGAGCAGTACTTC
TRBJ2-7,TRBV5-4,NA,NA,CASSPQGIGPYEQYF,TGTGCCAGCAGCCCCCAGGGGATTGGTCCGTACGAGCAGTACTTC